The 9 T cell receptor beta chains listed next were all sequenced from one sample in a study of blood T cells in healthy people across ages. Combining a sample-barcoded 5' primer with a J-beta primer mix, a second PCR ran for roughly 7 to 12 cycles. TCRdb analysed the 5' RACE reads with MiXCR anew, one entry per CDR3 protein. The sample carries about 760,000 distinct CDR3 sequences, more than 55% recorded once. Sequencing was carried out using blood. The receptor set was obtained from a man in his forties in good health.

V gene TRBV29-1 combines with J gene TRBJ2-1; the match to TRBD1 covers 7 bases. The CDR3 is 12 residues long. The germline CDR1 and CDR2 sequences are SQVTM and ANQGSEA. The ends lost 4 bases at V and 11 bases at J; junction bases unmatched: 8. DNA of the CDR3: TGCAGCGTTGCTCAGACAGGGTGGCAGCAGTTCTTC. Residues: CSVAQTGWQQFF.

V usage is TRBV15 and J usage is TRBJ2-3; D unresolved. The V gene lost 4 bases and the J gene lost 4 bases, with 12 bases spanning the gap. Germline assignment: CDR1 LNHNV and CDR2 YYDKDF (reference sequence). There are 14 residues in the CDR3. Here the CDR3 DNA reads TGTGCCACCAGCACCCGTTTAGTCTCAGATACGCAGTATTTT. It encodes CATSTRLVSDTQYF.

This clonotype was detected once. The rearrangement uses TRBV3-1 and TRBJ2-1; TRBD2 matches 12 bases. The CDR3 has 17 amino acids. V shed 2 bases and J 4 bases; nucleotides not matched to a gene: 6. The germline CDR1 and CDR2 sequences are LGHDT and YNNKEL (reference sequence). CDR3 bases: TGTGCCAGCAGCCAAACATCGGGACTAGCGGGTTACAATGAGCAGTTCTTC. Residues: CASSQTSGLAGYNEQFF.

The gene calls are TRBV7-9 and TRBJ2-7; D is uncertain. Germline CDR1 SEHNR, CDR2 FQNEAQ (reference sequence). The germline V and J ends were trimmed by 1 base and 6 bases, with 10 bases remaining between them. This CDR3 spans 13 amino acids. CDR3 in amino acids: CASSLGFSREQYF. The CDR3 DNA sequence: TGTGCCAGCAGCTTAGGCTTTTCTCGCGAGCAGTACTTC.

There are a few counts of this clonotype. The chain links TRBV7-2 to TRBJ2-6, with D perhaps given as TRBD1 or TRBD2 (6 bases each). The CDR3 is 17 residues long. In germline, CDR1 is SGHTA, CDR2 FQGNSA. V was clipped by 5 bases and J by 0 bases, with 14 bases between them. CDR3 amino acids: CASSTGGVSSGANVLTF. In DNA form, the CDR3 reads TGTGCCAGCAGCACCGGGGGCGTGAGCTCTGGGGCCAACGTCCTGACTTTC.

The chain couples TRBV27 to TRBJ2-4; possibly TRBD2 for D (6 bases). CDR1 and CDR2 from the germline V gene are MNHEY and SMNVEV (reference sequence). V was trimmed by 5 bases and J by 3 bases, leaving 14 bases between them. The CDR3 spans 15 residues. As DNA, the CDR3 is TGTGCCAGCAGTCAAGTAGTGCGGGGCAAAAACATTCAGTACTTC. Amino acids: CASSQVVRGKNIQYF.

The chain employs TRBV6-5 and TRBJ2-7; 10 bases map to TRBD1. V lost 4 bases and J lost 3; bases outside the gene matches: 9. From germline, CDR1 is MNHEY and CDR2 SVGAGI. The CDR3 extends over 16 amino acids. The CDR3: CASSSYRDRGFYEQYF. CDR3 nucleotides: TGTGCCAGCAGTTCCTACCGGGACAGGGGATTCTACGAGCAGTACTTC.

For the CDR3, the DNA is TGCAGTGCTAGAGATCGCCGGGGGGAATCCTACGAGCAGTACTTC. It specifies CSARDRRGESYEQYF. The V call is TRBV20-1, the J call TRBJ2-7, with 7 nucleotides matching TRBD2. Germline V gene lookup returns CDR1 DFQATT and CDR2 SNEGSKA (reference sequence). This CDR3 is built from 15 residues. Trimming cost V 0 bases and J 1 base; bases outside gene matches: 6.

The rearrangement uses TRBV20-1 and TRBJ2-3; 10 bases are a match to TRBD2. The V segment lost 3 bases and the J segment 6 bases; nucleotides outside the gene matches: 9. Germline V gene lookup returns CDR1 DFQATT and CDR2 SNEGSKA (reference sequence). The CDR3 has 15 residues. CDR3 sequence: CSARGGLAGADTQYF. The CDR3 DNA sequence: TGCAGTGCTAGGGGGGGTCTAGCGGGAGCTGATACGCAGTATTTT.